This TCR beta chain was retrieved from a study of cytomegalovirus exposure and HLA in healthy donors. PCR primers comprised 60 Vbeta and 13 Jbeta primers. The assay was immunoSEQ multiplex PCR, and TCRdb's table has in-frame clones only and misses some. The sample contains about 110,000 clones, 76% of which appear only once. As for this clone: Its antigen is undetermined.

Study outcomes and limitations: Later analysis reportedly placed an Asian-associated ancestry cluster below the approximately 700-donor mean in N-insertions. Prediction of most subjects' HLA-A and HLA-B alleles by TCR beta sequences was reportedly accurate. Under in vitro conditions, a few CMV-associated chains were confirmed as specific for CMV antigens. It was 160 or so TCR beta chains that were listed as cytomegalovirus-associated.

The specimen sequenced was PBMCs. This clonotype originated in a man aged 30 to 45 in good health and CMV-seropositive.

CDR3 nucleotide sequence: TGTGCCAGCAGCACCCGGACAGATCTGATCTTGTATGGCTACACCTTC. Residues: CASSTRTDLILYGYTF. V gene TRBV7-2 combines with J gene TRBJ1-2; the D gene is possibly TRBD1 (6 bases). This CDR3 is 16 amino acids long. V lost 5 bases to trimming and J lost 5 bases, with 21 bases between them. Germline V CDR1 and CDR2: SGHTA, FQGNSA. Combining the CDR3 with reference TRBV7-2 and TRBJ1-2 gives the whole variable domain GAGVSQSPSNKVTEKGKDVELRCDPISGHTALYWYRQSLGQGLEFLIYFQGNSAPDKSGLPSDRFSAERTGGSVSTLTIQRTQQEDSAVYLCASSTRTDLILYGYTFGSGTRLTVV.